These 25 T cell receptor beta chains came from one sample sequenced in a study of CD8 T cells in Susac syndrome. Roughly 0.5 to 1 ug RNA was reverse transcribed with random hexamers. TCRdb passed the immunoSEQ multiplex PCR reads through MiXCR, listing each CDR3 protein once. The data contain approximately 200,000 distinct CDR3 sequences, approximately 94% of them singletons. The material sequenced was CD4+ T cells from PBMCs. These receptors all come from a human donor with multiple sclerosis.

The chain couples TRBV29-1 to TRBJ2-5, with D possibly being TRBD1 (6 bases). Looked up from germline, CDR1 is SQVTM and CDR2 is ANQGSEA. CDR3 length: 13 residues. With 7 bases removed from V and 5 bases from J, the gap between germline ends came to 17 bases. The CDR3 loop reads CSGTGSGVETQYF. The CDR3 nucleotides read TGCAGCGGCACAGGGTCCGGCGTGGAGACCCAGTACTTC.

The chain links TRBV2 to TRBJ2-7; D may be TRBD2 (5 bases). The CDR3 consists of 12 residues. The V gene lost 7 bases and the J gene lost 1 base, with 8 bases spanning the gap. Germline lookup yields CDR1 SNHLY and CDR2 FYNNEI. The DNA of the CDR3 is TGTGCCAGCACCCGGGGATCCTACGAGCAGTACTTC. It yields the protein CASTRGSYEQYF.

V usage is TRBV30 and J usage is TRBJ2-7; no clear D. The CDR3 length is 12 residues. V was cut by 0 bases and J by 4 bases, with 7 bases left in between. The germline V gene encodes CDR1 GTSNPN and CDR2 SVGIG (reference sequence). As DNA, the CDR3 is TGTGCCTGGAGTGTACAAGGGTACGAGCAGTACTTC. Translation: CAWSVQGYEQYF.

This chain joins TRBV4-3 and TRBJ2-7, with 7 bases identical to TRBD2. In germline, CDR1 is LGHNA, CDR2 YSLEER. The CDR3 has 14 residues. Trimming at V came to 3 bases and at J to 3 bases, leaving 5 bases not matched to a gene. The CDR3 DNA reads as TGCGCCAGCAGCCAGCTAGCGGATTACTACGAGCAGTACTTC. Amino acids: CASSQLADYYEQYF.

The chain joins TRBV29-1 to TRBJ1-2; 8 positions agree with TRBD1. Unmatched junction bases numbered 5, after V lost 2 bases and J lost 6 bases. The germline gives CDR1 SQVTM, CDR2 ANQGSEA. CDR3 length equals 13 residues. In DNA, the CDR3 is TGCAGCGTTGAATACAGGGGGGTCCATGGCTACACCTTC. Translated, it gives CSVEYRGVHGYTF.

The chain links TRBV29-1 to TRBJ2-3; D remains unclear. This CDR3 region has 13 residues. Trimming left V 3 bases short and J 6 bases short, with 13 bases between. Germline-derived CDR1 and CDR2 are SQVTM and ANQGSEA. CDR3 sequence: CSVEAATQDTQYF. CDR3 in DNA: TGCAGCGTTGAGGCAGCCACCCAGGATACGCAGTATTTT.

This clonotype was observed a handful of times. The CDR3 here is CASSQDTDRVQYF. The CDR3 DNA reads as TGCGCCAGCAGCCAAGACACCGACAGGGTGCAGTACTTC. The V and J genes are TRBV4-1 and TRBJ2-7; 7 bases map to TRBD1. Per germline, CDR1 MGHRA and CDR2 YSYEKL. Losses at the gene ends were 0 bases for V and 9 bases for J; bases not matched to a gene: 5. The CDR3 consists of 13 residues.

V and J are TRBV4-2 and TRBJ1-1, with 10 bases identical to TRBD1. CDR3 length: 14 residues. After removal of 1 base from V and 5 bases from J, the junction contained 1 base not matched to a gene. The germline V gene encodes CDR1 LGHNA and CDR2 YNFKEQ. The CDR3 region is CASSQVGQGTEAFF. The CDR3 bases are TGTGCCAGCAGCCAAGTGGGACAGGGGACTGAAGCTTTCTTT.

The V call is TRBV12-3 or TRBV12-4, the J call TRBJ1-4; D is ambiguous. V gave up 3 bases and J gave up 8 bases, with 4 bases separating them. The CDR3 extends over 11 amino acids. The CDR3 nucleotides read TGTGCCAGCAGTTTGGCCGAAAAACTGTTTTTT. Its translation: CASSLAEKLFF.

This clonotype appeared a single time. The V gene is TRBV29-1, the J gene TRBJ1-5, with 7 bases fitting TRBD1. V shed 6 bases, J shed 1 base, and the junction held 3 bases outside the gene matches. This CDR3 is 13 amino acids long. The germline CDR1 and CDR2 sequences are SQVTM and ANQGSEA. CDR3 sequence (DNA): TGCAGCGTGCAGGGGGGGAGCAATCAGCCCCAGCATTTT. The encoded protein is CSVQGGSNQPQHF.

The genes are TRBV20-1 and TRBJ2-3; no clear D. The CDR3 has 12 amino acids. V was pared by 4 bases and J by 2 bases, with 7 bases between. Looked up from germline, CDR1 is DFQATT and CDR2 is SNEGSKA (reference sequence). CDR3: CSAIGPTDTQYF. The CDR3 DNA follows: TGCAGTGCTATAGGGCCCACAGATACGCAGTATTTT.

The rearrangement links TRBV4-3 to TRBJ1-6; D possibly corresponds to TRBD1 (6 bases). The CDR3 covers 16 residues. CDR1 is LGHNA, CDR2 YSLEER, per germline. The V end was cut by 2 bases, the J end by 6 bases, with 14 bases between. CDR3 in amino acids: CASSQLTGQPNSPLHF. CDR3 bases: TGCGCCAGCAGCCAACTTACAGGGCAGCCTAATTCACCCCTCCACTTT.

The chain has TRBV5-1 and TRBJ2-7; D remains ambiguous. This CDR3 region has 14 residues. Germline assignment: CDR1 SGHRS and CDR2 YFSETQ. Trimming removed 0 bases at V and 0 bases at J, with 7 bases between. CDR3 amino acids: CASSLGPSSYEQYF. DNA of the CDR3: TGCGCCAGCAGCTTGGGGCCATCCTCCTACGAGCAGTACTTC.

The rearrangement links TRBV20-1 to TRBJ2-1; 7 bases align to TRBD2. There are 18 residues in the CDR3. J gave up 6 bases and V 0 bases, and 17 bases lay outside the gene matches. The V gene's germline CDR1 is DFQATT and CDR2 SNEGSKA (reference sequence). Here the CDR3 reads CSARDSYTKGRDPNEQFF. DNA of the CDR3: TGCAGTGCTAGAGATTCTTATACGAAGGGGAGGGACCCCAATGAGCAGTTCTTC.

The chain recombines TRBV7-3 with TRBJ1-2; D is ambiguous. The CDR3 loop spans 14 amino acids. Germline-derived CDR1 and CDR2 are SGHTA and FQGTGA. V lost 1 base and J 2 bases, leaving 8 bases between the germline ends. This chain's CDR3 is CASSLMPANYGYTF. CDR3 DNA sequence: TGTGCCAGCAGCTTAATGCCCGCAAACTATGGCTACACCTTC.

The gene calls are TRBV30 and TRBJ2-3; D uncertain. The CDR3 spans 14 residues. Trimming removed 4 bases from V and 1 base from J, with 12 bases in between. CDR1 and CDR2 (germline): GTSNPN, SVGIG (reference sequence). CDR3 coding DNA: TGTGCCTGGACTCTCTTTGCTGGCACAGATACGCAGTATTTT. Translation gives CAWTLFAGTDTQYF.

The CDR3 spells CASSLTREAHDTQYF. As DNA, the CDR3 is TGCGCCAGCAGCCTTACAAGGGAGGCTCACGATACGCAGTATTTT. The chain is built from TRBV4-1 and TRBJ2-3; TRBD2 is a possible D gene (6 bases). Germline V CDR1 and CDR2: MGHRA, YSYEKL. CDR3 length equals 15 residues. V lost 4 bases and J 6 bases, leaving 17 bases between the germline ends.

V usage is TRBV20-1 and J usage is TRBJ2-2; tentative D call: TRBD2 (6 bases). V was cut by 0 bases and J by 0 bases, with 14 bases left in between. The CDR3 runs to 17 residues. Germline values: CDR1 DFQATT, CDR2 SNEGSKA (reference sequence). In DNA, the CDR3 is TGCAGTGCTAGAGATATCAGGAGGGACTCGAACACCGGGGAGCTGTTTTTT. This translates into CSARDIRRDSNTGELFF.

This chain links TRBV27 with TRBJ2-7, with 9 bases matching TRBD1. The CDR3 runs 15 residues. CDR1 and CDR2 (germline): MNHEY, SMNVEV (reference sequence). The junction had 7 bases not matched to a gene; V was cut back by 5 bases and J by 2 bases. Here the CDR3 DNA reads TGTGCCAGCAGTCCCCGGGACAGGGCCACCTACGAGCAGTACTTC. It codes for CASSPRDRATYEQYF.

This clonotype was counted once. The J gene is TRBJ1-2, the V gene TRBV9; TRBD1 matches at 8 bases. Germline values: CDR1 SGDLS, CDR2 YYNGEE. The V segment lost 0 bases and the J segment 10 bases; nucleotides outside the gene matches: 14. The CDR3 is 16 amino acids. As DNA, the CDR3 is TGTGCCAGCAGCGTAGTGTCAGGGGGCGCGTTAGGATACTACACCTTC. Protein: CASSVVSGGALGYYTF.

The CDR3 loop reads CAWILGGPAVGSPLHF. In nucleotides, the CDR3 is TGTGCCTGGATTCTAGGCGGGCCCGCCGTTGGTTCACCCCTCCACTTT. The chain employs TRBV30 and TRBJ1-6; D is unresolved. Trimming cost V 4 bases and J 9 bases, with 22 bases left between them. Germline CDR1 is GTSNPN and CDR2 is SVGIG (reference sequence). There are 16 residues in the CDR3.

The V gene is TRBV12-3 or TRBV12-4, the J gene TRBJ2-7, with 7 bases fitting TRBD2. V lost 5 bases and J lost 4; bases outside the gene matches: 5. CDR3 size: 13 residues. CDR3 nucleotide sequence: TGTGCCAGCAGTACAGCGGGGCGGTACGAGCAGTACTTC. This translates into CASSTAGRYEQYF.

V is TRBV11-2 and J is TRBJ1-2; D possibly corresponds to TRBD1 (6 bases). V gave up 1 base and J gave up 5 bases, with 14 bases separating them. CDR1 SGHAT and CDR2 FQNNGV come from the germline V gene. The CDR3 totals 15 residues. The CDR3 spells CASSLGQRGAYGYTF. The CDR3, as DNA: TGTGCCAGCAGCTTAGGTCAGAGGGGGGCTTATGGCTACACCTTC. The whole variable domain, remainder taken from reference TRBV11-2 and TRBJ1-2, is EAGVAQSPRYKIIEKRQSVAFWCNPISGHATLYWYQQILGQGPKLLIQFQNNGVVDDSQLPKDRFSAERLKGVDSTLKIQPAKLEDSAVYLCASSLGQRGAYGYTFGSGTRLTVV.

The rearrangement joins TRBV7-8 to TRBJ2-2; TRBD1 matches at 7 bases. The CDR3 runs to 15 residues. The V and J ends lost 4 bases and 1 base, in that order; junction bases with no gene match: 3. Germline V gene lookup returns CDR1 SGHVS and CDR2 FQNEAQ. CDR3 amino acids: CASSSRQGNTGELFF. DNA for the CDR3: TGTGCCAGCAGCTCTCGACAGGGGAACACCGGGGAGCTGTTTTTT.

J is TRBJ2-2 and V is TRBV3-1, with TRBD1 matching 9 bases. Germline V lookup: CDR1 LGHDT, CDR2 YNNKEL (reference sequence). The CDR3 is made up of 15 amino acids. V gave up 4 bases and J gave up 5 bases; unmatched junction bases: 5. The DNA of the CDR3 is TGTGCCAGCAGCCTACAGGGGGCATGGACCGGGGAGCTGTTTTTT. It is translated as CASSLQGAWTGELFF.